This TCR beta chain was captured in a study of blood T cell repertoires in COVID-19. Here immunoSEQ multiplex PCR was the method, and the copy in TCRdb shows in-frame clones only, minus some. The sample lists around 300,000 clones, around 87% seen once, with about 5.2% in the top ten. V gave up 3 bases and J gave up 4 bases; unmatched junction bases: 3. CDR1 MDHEN and CDR2 SYDVKM come from the germline V gene. The CDR3 covers 13 residues. Participant-given clinical history determined each cohort assignment. The V call is TRBV28, the J call TRBJ2-7, with 7 bases that match TRBD1. Sequences were obtained from PBMCs or T cells enriched from blood (not recorded which). This clonotype was obtained from a woman aged 30 to 39 who had recovered from COVID-19. CDR3 residues: CASSLDRRYEQYF. The CDR3 region has the DNA TGTGCCAGCAGTTTGGACAGGCGTTACGAGCAGTACTTC.